This T cell receptor (beta chain) was recovered during a study of shared clonotypes between healthy human individuals. Assay used: immunoSEQ multiplex PCR; TCRdb lists only in-frame clones, some missing. Here the sample spans about 2.1 million clones, just over 90% being singletons. Germline CDR1 and CDR2: SEHNR and FQNEAQ (reference sequence). The CDR3 sequence is 15 residues long. Trimming left V 3 bases short and J 0 bases short, with 11 bases between. Naive CD8 isolation took CD45RO-negative cells positively selected for CCR7 and excluded terminally differentiated effector memory CD45RA+ cells. This TCR derives from a man aged 18 to 29 in good health. Some clones in this sample may be carry-over from other donors' samples. The source material was naive CD8+ T cells from PBMCs. J is TRBJ2-5 and V is TRBV7-9; D gene unclear. Written as DNA, the CDR3 is TGTGCCAGCAGCTTTAGCTTGTCGTACCAAGAGACCCAGTACTTC. Translated, it gives CASSFSLSYQETQYF.